This is a list of T cell receptor beta chains from one sample in a study of beta chain features in type 1 diabetes. The data were produced by immunoSEQ multiplex PCR, yet TCRdb's version contains in-frame clones alone and is incomplete. This sample yields about 250,000 clones, of which 13% to 15% are seen a single time; around 0.025% belongs to the top ten. The specimen sequenced was naive CD4+ T cells from blood. These receptors came from a woman aged 40 to 50 in good health. The CDR3 runs from the conserved cysteine through the conserved F or W. A D gene is named only where the DNA matches it firmly. Size values are once, few and many counts, or a class for expanded clones, and some rows have none.

v_call	j_call	d_call	clone_size	cdr3_aa	cdr3_nt
TRBV2	TRBJ2-1	TRBD2	NA	CASMDRIAGGQQFF	TGTGCCAGCATGGACCGCATAGCGGGGGGGCAGCAGTTCTTC
TRBV11-3	TRBJ2-1	NA	NA	CASSLDSGTREFF	TGTGCCAGCAGCTTAGACTCGGGGACACGGGAGTTCTTC
TRBV6-5	TRBJ2-2	NA	few	CASSASGDGELFF	TGTGCCAGCAGTGCCTCCGGTGACGGGGAGCTGTTTTTT
TRBV7-8	TRBJ1-4	TRBD1	NA	CASSQGAHEEKLFF	TGTGCCAGCAGTCAGGGGGCGCATGAGGAAAAACTGTTTTTT
TRBV7-2	TRBJ2-7	TRBD2	few	CASSRRLSGGGSYEQYF	TGTGCCAGCTCCCGTAGGTTGAGCGGGGGGGGCTCCTACGAGCAGTACTTC
TRBV5-1	TRBJ2-4	NA	few	CASSSAGANIQYF	TGCGCCAGCTCTAGTGCGGGGGCCAACATTCAGTACTTC
TRBV7-2	TRBJ2-1	TRBD2	NA	CASNLGGSGGSYNEQFF	TGTGCCAGCAACCTGGGGGGTAGCGGGGGCTCCTACAATGAGCAGTTCTTC
TRBV9	TRBJ2-1	NA	NA	CASSVSGNEQFF	TGTGCCAGCAGCGTCTCGGGAAATGAGCAGTTCTTC
TRBV5-6	TRBJ1-1	TRBD1	few	CASSTPGQGFWTEAFF	TGTGCCAGCAGCACGCCGGGACAGGGGTTTTGGACTGAAGCTTTCTTT
TRBV4-3	TRBJ1-1	NA	few	CASSRQHNTGMSEAFF	TGCGCCAGCAGCCGCCAACATAACACAGGGATGAGTGAAGCTTTCTTT
TRBV10-3	TRBJ1-5	NA	NA	CAISEPGGSNQPQHF	TGTGCCATCAGTGAGCCTGGAGGTAGCAATCAGCCCCAGCATTTT
TRBV5-1	TRBJ2-5	NA	few	CASTTDSQETQYF	TGCGCCAGCACCACGGACAGCCAAGAGACCCAGTACTTC
TRBV5-1	TRBJ2-7	TRBD2	NA	CASSVGTSGGSPFEQYF	TGCGCCAGCAGCGTAGGGACTAGCGGGGGGTCCCCCTTCGAGCAGTACTTC
TRBV29-1	TRBJ2-7	TRBD1	NA	CSVEQGAAYEQYF	TGCAGCGTTGAACAGGGGGCTGCCTACGAGCAGTACTTC
TRBV9	TRBJ2-5	TRBD2	few	CASSVGPGGETDRRETQYF	TGTGCCAGCAGCGTAGGACCCGGGGGGGAGACCGACCGTCGCGAGACCCAGTACTTC
TRBV5-4	TRBJ1-5	NA	NA	CASSLGGGGGLNQPQHF	TGTGCCAGCAGCTTGGGAGGAGGGGGGGGACTTAATCAGCCCCAGCATTTT
TRBV15	TRBJ2-6	NA	few	CATSRPGSQGPIRANVLTF	TGTGCCACCAGCAGACCCGGAAGCCAGGGGCCCATCAGGGCCAACGTCCTGACTTTC
TRBV13	TRBJ1-2	NA	NA	CASSLAGARGYTF	TGTGCCAGCAGCTTAGCAGGGGCGCGGGGCTACACCTTC
TRBV7-6	TRBJ2-4	NA	few	CASSSIGENIQYF	TGTGCCAGCAGCTCAATCGGGGAAAACATTCAGTACTTC
TRBV15	TRBJ1-2	TRBD1	NA	CATSRGGTGEDSTDGYTF	TGTGCCACCAGCAGAGGCGGGACAGGGGAGGACTCGACCGATGGCTACACCTTC
TRBV5-4	TRBJ2-1	NA	NA	CASSGGGRDRWHNEQFF	TGTGCCAGCAGCGGGGGGGGGCGAGACAGGTGGCATAATGAGCAGTTCTTC
TRBV4-1	TRBJ1-1	NA	few	CASRQDTEAFF	TGCGCCAGCCGGCAGGACACTGAAGCTTTCTTT
TRBV6-1	TRBJ2-3	TRBD2	NA	CASSALSGGITDTQYF	TGTGCCAGCAGTGCGCTGAGCGGGGGGATCACAGATACGCAGTATTTT
TRBV2	TRBJ2-7	TRBD1	NA	CASSDTGDRGPHEQYF	TGTGCCAGCAGTGATACGGGGGACAGGGGGCCCCACGAGCAGTACTTC
TRBV5-1	TRBJ2-1	NA	NA	CASSLYETGMAEQFF	TGCGCCAGCAGCTTATACGAAACAGGGATGGCTGAGCAGTTCTTC
TRBV21-1	TRBJ2-5	NA	NA	CASSKGGQQETQYF	TGTGCCAGCAGCAAGGGGGGACAGCAAGAGACCCAGTACTTC
TRBV18	TRBJ2-2	TRBD1	few	CASSPDRASTGELFF	TGTGCCAGCTCGCCTGACAGGGCATCCACCGGGGAGCTGTTTTTT
TRBV5-1	TRBJ2-6	NA	few	CASSGTNSGANVLTF	TGCGCCAGCAGCGGCACCAACTCTGGGGCCAACGTCCTGACTTTC
TRBV19	TRBJ1-5	TRBD1	NA	CASSSGGTGRQPQHF	TGTGCCAGTAGTTCAGGGGGGACAGGGAGGCAGCCCCAGCATTTT
TRBV7-9	TRBJ2-7	TRBD1	few	CASSLPWGQGSYEQYF	TGTGCCAGCAGTCTCCCCTGGGGACAGGGGTCCTACGAGCAGTACTTC
TRBV14	TRBJ2-2	NA	few	CASSLESLHTGELFF	TGTGCCAGCAGCCTCGAGAGTTTGCACACCGGGGAGCTGTTTTTT
TRBV6-5	TRBJ2-5	NA	NA	CASSYSRSQETQYF	TGTGCCAGCAGTTACTCGAGGTCTCAAGAGACCCAGTACTTC
TRBV25-1	TRBJ1-1	NA	NA	CASSEWHPVNTEAFF	TGTGCCAGCAGTGAATGGCATCCAGTGAACACTGAAGCTTTCTTT
TRBV4-1	TRBJ1-4	NA	NA	CASSQRRVEDEKLFF	TGCGCCAGCAGCCAAAGGAGGGTCGAGGATGAAAAACTGTTTTTT
TRBV6-1	TRBJ1-3	NA	few	CASSVDRLLSGNTIYF	TGTGCCAGCAGTGTCGACAGATTACTCTCTGGAAACACCATATATTTT
TRBV27	TRBJ2-4	TRBD2	many	CASSWGLAGGLDIQYF	TGTGCCAGCAGTTGGGGGCTAGCGGGGGGGCTTGACATTCAGTACTTC
TRBV9	TRBJ2-3	TRBD2	few	CASSVDLAGALTDTQYF	TGTGCCAGCAGCGTAGACCTAGCGGGGGCCCTCACAGATACGCAGTATTTT
TRBV11-2	TRBJ1-2	TRBD1	few	CASSSLLRDRVNTF	TGTGCCAGCAGCTCCCTCCTCCGGGACAGGGTGAACACCTTC
TRBV6-1	TRBJ2-7	TRBD1	few	CASNGQGSSYEQYF	TGTGCCAGCAATGGACAGGGGTCCTCCTACGAGCAGTACTTC
TRBV6-5	TRBJ2-1	TRBD1	NA	CASSSGGNEQFF	TGTGCCAGCAGCTCAGGGGGCAATGAGCAGTTCTTC
TRBV7-2	TRBJ1-1	NA	few	CASSLALRNTEAFF	TGTGCCAGCAGCTTGGCCCTCCGAAACACTGAAGCTTTCTTT
TRBV18	TRBJ1-5	NA	NA	CASSPSGGGIYNQPQHF	TGTGCCAGCTCACCAAGTGGCGGGGGAATCTACAATCAGCCCCAGCATTTT